This record covers a single T cell receptor (beta chain). TCRdb's copy holds only in-frame clones and misses some; the assay was immunoSEQ multiplex PCR. The table includes about 440,000 clones, approximately 90% detected once. CDR3 length equals 14 residues. Germline V gene lookup returns CDR1 GTSNPN and CDR2 SVGIG (reference sequence). V gave up 0 bases and J gave up 4 bases, with 10 bases separating them. The data were taken from a study of blood T cell repertoires in COVID-19. The TCR originated in a woman aged 18-29 years with acute COVID-19. This rearrangement joins TRBV30 to TRBJ1-3; D gene uncertain. Sequencing was performed on PBMCs or T cells enriched from blood (not recorded which). CDR3 loop: CAWSVNSLGNTIYF. CDR3 coding DNA: TGTGCCTGGAGTGTAAATAGCTTAGGAAACACCATATATTTT.